The next 32 T cell receptor beta chains were all read from a single sample in a study of CD8+ T cells in alopecia areata. Extracted from the samples, RNA was reverse transcribed into cDNA to serve as the sequencing template. Produced via immunoSEQ multiplex PCR; TCRdb's table is partial and in-frame only. The sample contains under 95,000 clones, about two thirds of which appear only once. Treatment indicated: oral pan-JAK inhibitor, 5-10 mg twice daily. The sample consisted of CD8+ T cells sorted from blood, taken at week 44, from a patient treated with tofacitinib. The receptors stem from a human donor with alopecia areata.

This clone was seen just once. This chain's CDR3 is CASSEAGGSNQPQHF. In DNA form, the CDR3 reads TGTGCCAGCAGTGAAGCGGGCGGTAGCAATCAGCCCCAGCATTTT. The chain links TRBV2 to TRBJ1-5; D is ambiguous. The CDR3 runs to 15 residues. V dropped 0 bases and J dropped 0 bases, with 6 bases sitting between them. CDR1 is SNHLY and CDR2 is FYNNEI in the germline V gene.

This clone was seen a handful of times. The rearrangement links TRBV14 to TRBJ2-1; D uncertain. From germline, CDR1 is SGHDN and CDR2 FVKESK. V lost 1 base and J 2 bases, leaving 9 bases between the germline ends. The CDR3 has 15 residues. The CDR3 nucleotides read TGTGCCAGCAGCCAAGCGCGTAGAACCTACAATGAGCAGTTCTTC. Its protein is CASSQARRTYNEQFF.

The chain links TRBV7-9 to TRBJ2-7, with a possible D match to TRBD1 (6 bases). Trimming pared 6 bases from V and 4 bases from J, leaving 13 bases between. CDR1 SEHNR and CDR2 FQNEAQ come from the germline V gene (reference sequence). The CDR3 covers 13 residues. The CDR3 spells CASRTDSQYEQYF. The CDR3 bases are TGTGCCAGCAGAACGGACAGCCAATACGAGCAGTACTTC.

As DNA, the CDR3 is TGTGCCAGCAGCTCTGAGGGGCAGCCCCAGCATTTT. This translates into CASSSEGQPQHF. V is TRBV5-6 and J is TRBJ1-5, with D possibly TRBD1 on 5 matching bases. Per germline, CDR1 SGHDT and CDR2 YYEEEE. This CDR3 has 12 residues. The V and J ends lost 3 bases and 7 bases respectively, with 8 bases between them. Using reference TRBV5-6 and TRBJ1-5 for the parts outside the CDR3, the full variable domain is DAGVTQSPTHLIKTRGQQVTLRCSPKSGHDTVSWYQQALGQGPQFIFQYYEEEERQRGNFPDRFSGHQFPNYSSELNVNALLLGDSALYLCASSSEGQPQHFGDGTRLSIL.

V is TRBV19 and J is TRBJ1-1; a weak D match, TRBD1 (5 bases). The length of the CDR3 is 13 residues. V gave up 3 bases and J gave up 3 bases, with 8 bases separating them. Germline V CDR1 and CDR2: LNHDA, SQIVND (reference sequence). DNA of the CDR3: TGTGCCAGTAGTATCAGGGTTCACACTGAAGCTTTCTTT. Translation: CASSIRVHTEAFF.

The sample holds a few counts of this clone. V usage is TRBV29-1 and J usage is TRBJ2-3; D tentatively reads TRBD1 or TRBD2 (6 bases each). The CDR3 is made up of 14 amino acids. Germline lookup yields CDR1 SQVTM and CDR2 ANQGSEA. Trimming took 4 bases from V and 9 from J, leaving 20 bases between them. Written as DNA, the CDR3 is TGCAGCGTTGCCCATGAGAAAGGGGGAGGAACGCAGTATTTT. As protein: CSVAHEKGGGTQYF.

The chain employs TRBV6-5 and TRBJ2-1; no clear D. The ends were cut back, 5 bases at V and 1 base at J, with 9 bases in the middle. The CDR3 contains 14 residues. Germline V gene data show CDR1 as MNHEY and CDR2 as SVGAGI. The CDR3 region is CASSISLSYNEQFF. DNA of the CDR3: TGTGCCAGCAGTATCTCCCTGTCCTACAATGAGCAGTTCTTC.

The chain links TRBV29-1 to TRBJ1-4, with D hard to call. CDR3 length: 14 amino acids. V lost 6 bases to trimming and J lost 5 bases, with 16 bases between them. CDR1 and CDR2 from the germline V gene are SQVTM and ANQGSEA. The CDR3 DNA reads TGCAGCGTCGGGAGTTTGGGCAAGAATGAAAAACTGTTTTTT. Encoded protein: CSVGSLGKNEKLFF. The full variable domain, with the rest looked up from reference TRBV29-1 and TRBJ1-4, is SAVISQKPSRDICQRGTSLTIQCQVDSQVTMMFWYRQQPGQSLTLIATANQGSEATYESGFVIDKFPISRPNLTFSTLTVSNMSPEDSSIYLCSVGSLGKNEKLFFGSGTQLSVL.

The V and J genes are TRBV10-1 and TRBJ2-1; TRBD2 matches 7 bases. The CDR3 has 15 residues. Losses at the gene ends were 3 bases for V and 0 bases for J; bases not matched to a gene: 2. The germline V gene has CDR1 WNHNN and CDR2 SYGVQD (reference sequence). CDR3 sequence reads: CASSDGGSSYNEQFF. In DNA form, the CDR3 reads TGCGCCAGCAGTGACGGGGGGAGCTCCTACAATGAGCAGTTCTTC.

The sample holds a few counts of this clone. Other DNA sequences in the sample encode the same CDR3. The gene calls are TRBV11-2 and TRBJ2-1; no reliable D call. Trimming shortened V by 1 base and J by 9 bases, and 4 bases separated the two germline ends. Germline CDR1 is SGHAT and CDR2 is FQNNGV. CDR3 length equals 11 residues. CDR3 sequence reads: CASSLAGEQFF. In DNA, the CDR3 is TGTGCCAGCAGCTTAGCCGGTGAGCAGTTCTTC.

This chain uses TRBV4-3 with TRBJ2-2, with D perhaps matching TRBD1 or TRBD2 (5 bases each). V lost 5 bases and J lost 9, with 16 bases in between. Germline values: CDR1 LGHNA, CDR2 YSLEER. The CDR3 is made up of 14 amino acids. The CDR3 region has the DNA TGCGCCAGCAGCTCCGATGGGGGAAGCCGGGAGCTGTTTTTT. This translates into CASSSDGGSRELFF.

The chain combines TRBV5-4 with TRBJ1-1; D remains unclear. The CDR3 contains 16 residues. With 0 bases removed from V and 1 base from J, the gap between germline ends came to 13 bases. The germline V gene encodes CDR1 SGHNT and CDR2 YYREEE (reference sequence). In DNA, the CDR3 is TGTGCCAGCAGCTTGGAGGGCCCAAGGAGGAACACTGAAGCTTTCTTT. This codes for CASSLEGPRRNTEAFF.

This chain uses TRBV30 with TRBJ2-7; D call uncertain. Germline V gene data show CDR1 as GTSNPN and CDR2 as SVGIG (reference sequence). The CDR3 is 13 amino acids. Between the trimmed V and J ends, which lost 6 bases and 0 bases, there was a span of 12 bases. The CDR3 DNA reads TGTGCCTGCAGTACGGTCAGCTCCTACGAGCAGTACTTC. It is translated as CACSTVSSYEQYF.

This clone was picked up one time. The gene calls are TRBV15 and TRBJ1-4, with unresolved D. This CDR3 is built from 13 residues. V was clipped by 8 bases and J by 5 bases, with 12 bases between them. The germline V gene encodes CDR1 LNHNV and CDR2 YYDKDF (reference sequence). For the CDR3, the DNA is TGTGCCACCCTTGGCCGATTGAATGAAAAACTGTTTTTT. Amino acids: CATLGRLNEKLFF.

The chain joins TRBV7-3 to TRBJ1-5; no clear D gene. Germline CDR1 reads SGHTA; CDR2 reads FQGTGA. The CDR3 consists of 18 residues. The ends were cut back, 6 bases at V and 2 bases at J, with 23 bases in the middle. The CDR3 spells CASRRISPGAYGNQPQHF. CDR3 coding DNA: TGTGCCAGCAGGCGGATATCTCCGGGAGCATATGGCAATCAGCCCCAGCATTTT.

The V gene is TRBV27, the J gene TRBJ2-4; TRBD2 is a possible D gene (6 bases). Germline loops: CDR1 MNHEY, CDR2 SMNVEV (reference sequence). Between the trimmed V and J ends, which lost 6 bases and 5 bases, there was a span of 17 bases. The CDR3 is 15 amino acids. CDR3 sequence: CASRGTGTGENIQYF. The CDR3 DNA is TGTGCCAGCAGGGGCACCGGGACTGGGGAAAACATTCAGTACTTC.

This chain links TRBV21-1 with TRBJ2-2. TRBV21-1 is noted as a pseudogene. The CDR3 sequence is 13 residues long. DNA for the CDR3: TGTGCCAGCAGCCGGGACAACACCGGGGAGCTGTTTTTT. Translating it yields CASSRDNTGELFF.

In regard to this clone: This specimen includes other DNA sequences encoding the same CDR3. This chain joins TRBV13 and TRBJ2-7, with unresolved D. The germline gives CDR1 PRHDT, CDR2 FYEKMQ (reference sequence). The CDR3 spans 12 residues. The V and J ends lost 1 base and 5 bases respectively, with 6 bases between them. The CDR3 nucleotides read TGTGCCAGCAGCTTAGTGGGTAACGAGCAGTACTTC. Translated: CASSLVGNEQYF.

In DNA, the CDR3 is TGTGCCAGCAGTTGGGGCCCCCAAGAGACCCAGTACTTC. Protein: CASSWGPQETQYF. The chain carries TRBV7-6 and TRBJ2-5, with D tentatively TRBD1 (5 bases). V was pared by 6 bases and J by 1 base, with 9 bases between. The CDR3 has 13 amino acids. Germline-derived CDR1 and CDR2 are SGHVS and FNYEAQ. Based on the CDR3 plus reference TRBV7-6 and TRBJ2-5, the full variable domain is GAGVSQSPRYKVTKRGQDVALRCDPISGHVSLYWYRQALGQGPEFLTYFNYEAQQDKSGLPNDRFSAERPEGSISTLTIQRTEQRDSAMYRCASSWGPQETQYFGPGTRLLVL.

On this clone itself: This same CDR3 is encoded by further DNA sequences in the sample. The CDR3 spells CASSLAGRSTDTQYF. The DNA for the CDR3 is TGTGCCAGCAGCTTAGCGGGCCGGAGCACAGATACGCAGTATTTT. The chain uses TRBV7-2 and TRBJ2-3, with D uncertain. This CDR3 has 15 residues. V was trimmed by 0 bases and J by 0 bases, leaving 7 bases between them. CDR1 SGHTA and CDR2 FQGNSA come from the germline V gene.

This sequence joins TRBV15 and TRBJ1-3, with D perhaps TRBD1 (5 bases). V was trimmed by 5 bases and J by 1 base, leaving 15 bases between them. CDR3 size: 16 residues. Germline V lookup: CDR1 LNHNV, CDR2 YYDKDF (reference sequence). The CDR3: CATSPGTEGSGNTIYF. The CDR3 DNA is TGTGCCACCAGCCCCGGGACCGAAGGGTCTGGAAACACCATATATTTT.

The genes are TRBV13 and TRBJ2-4; perhaps TRBD1 as D (6 bases). The CDR3 covers 15 residues. The germline V gene has CDR1 PRHDT and CDR2 FYEKMQ (reference sequence). Trimming left V 5 bases short and J 7 bases short, with 18 bases between. The CDR3: CASSPHQTGSNIQYF. The CDR3 coding sequence is TGTGCCAGCAGCCCCCACCAGACAGGTTCGAACATTCAGTACTTC.

In its sample, this clone was seen once. This chain joins TRBV11-2 and TRBJ2-1; possibly TRBD2 for D (5 bases). Germline CDR1 SGHAT, CDR2 FQNNGV. V lost 7 bases and J lost 4, with 17 bases in between. CDR3 length: 15 amino acids. CDR3 amino acids: CASITSQRGYNEQFF. CDR3 DNA sequence: TGTGCCAGCATCACATCTCAACGGGGTTACAATGAGCAGTTCTTC.

The chain combines TRBV10-2 with TRBJ2-3; TRBD2 might be the D (7 bases). Germline lookup yields CDR1 WSHSY and CDR2 SAAADI. V was clipped by 8 bases and J by 1 base, with 13 bases between them. The CDR3 has 14 amino acids. The CDR3 loop is CASGGGGRTDTQYF. CDR3 in DNA: TGCGCCAGCGGGGGGGGCGGCCGCACAGATACGCAGTATTTT.

This chain connects TRBV11-1 to TRBJ1-1; 9 positions match TRBD1. The CDR3 runs 16 residues. Looked up from germline, CDR1 is SGHAT and CDR2 is FQDESV (reference sequence). With 4 bases clipped from V and 1 base from J, the junction kept 7 bases outside the gene matches. DNA of the CDR3: TGTGCCAGCAGCTGGGGTTGGACAGGGGCGAACACTGAAGCTTTCTTT. This codes for CASSWGWTGANTEAFF.

This sequence joins TRBV4-3 and TRBJ1-1; D gene unclear. This CDR3 is built from 12 residues. Trimming left V 3 bases short and J 5 bases short, with 7 bases between. Per germline, CDR1 LGHNA and CDR2 YSLEER. CDR3 sequence reads: CASSQTGTEAFF. The DNA for the CDR3 is TGCGCCAGCAGCCAGACCGGAACTGAAGCTTTCTTT.

This chain links TRBV4-3 with TRBJ2-3; D uncertain. The CDR3 is 15 amino acids. Per the germline V gene, CDR1 is LGHNA and CDR2 is YSLEER. The germline V and J ends were trimmed by 1 base and 4 bases, with 12 bases remaining between them. CDR3 in DNA: TGCGCCAGCAGCCAAGTCTCCTCGCTGGCAGATACGCAGTATTTT. Translating it yields CASSQVSSLADTQYF.

The V gene is TRBV28, the J gene TRBJ2-1; maybe TRBD2 (5 bases). This CDR3 spans 12 amino acids. The germline V gene encodes CDR1 MDHEN and CDR2 SYDVKM. V was cut by 2 bases and J by 9 bases, with 8 bases left in between. In nucleotides, the CDR3 is TGTGCCAGCAGTTTAGGCGAGGGTGAGCAGTTCTTC. Translating gives CASSLGEGEQFF.

The rearrangement uses TRBV6-6 and TRBJ1-1; D is unclear. The CDR3 loop spans 13 amino acids. Germline-derived CDR1 and CDR2 are MNHNY and SVGAGI (reference sequence). Trimming removed 7 bases from V and 0 bases from J, with 9 bases in between. CDR3 loop: CASTIRLNTEAFF. CDR3 nucleotide sequence: TGTGCCAGCACCATAAGGTTGAACACTGAAGCTTTCTTT.

Only a few counts were recorded for this clone. The rearrangement joins TRBV7-2 to TRBJ2-2; the D gene could be TRBD1 or TRBD2 (5 bases each). The CDR3 has 11 residues. CDR1 is SGHTA, CDR2 FQGNSA, per germline. The V and J ends lost 9 bases and 8 bases respectively, with 10 bases between them. The CDR3, as DNA: TGTGCCAGTGGGGGATCAGGGGAGCTGTTTTTT. Translated: CASGGSGELFF.

This sequence joins TRBV13 and TRBJ2-1, with D possibly called TRBD1 or TRBD2 (5 bases each). The CDR3 spans 14 residues. In germline, CDR1 is PRHDT, CDR2 FYEKMQ (reference sequence). Trimming removed 5 bases from V and 4 bases from J, with 12 bases in between. The CDR3 here is CASSGTTVYNEQFF. DNA for the CDR3: TGTGCCAGCAGCGGGACCACAGTTTACAATGAGCAGTTCTTC.

The genes are TRBV6-5 and TRBJ1-6; D is perhaps TRBD1 (6 bases). Trimming stripped 2 bases from V and 10 bases from J, with 12 bases between. Germline CDR1 is MNHEY and CDR2 is SVGAGI. The CDR3 sequence is 14 residues long. The CDR3 DNA reads TGTGCCAGCAGTTACGGCAGGGGAGGCTCACCCCTCCACTTT. It specifies CASSYGRGGSPLHF.